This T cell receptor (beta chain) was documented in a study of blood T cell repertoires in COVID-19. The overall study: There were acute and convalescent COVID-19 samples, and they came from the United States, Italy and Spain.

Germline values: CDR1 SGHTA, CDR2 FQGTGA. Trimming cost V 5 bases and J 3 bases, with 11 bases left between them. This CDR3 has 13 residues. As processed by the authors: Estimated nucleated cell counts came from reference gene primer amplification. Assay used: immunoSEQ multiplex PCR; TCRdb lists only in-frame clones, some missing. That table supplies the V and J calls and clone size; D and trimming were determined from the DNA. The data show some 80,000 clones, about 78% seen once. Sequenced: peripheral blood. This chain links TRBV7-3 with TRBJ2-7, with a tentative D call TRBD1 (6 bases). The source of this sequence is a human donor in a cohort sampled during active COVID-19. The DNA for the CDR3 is TGTGCCAGCAGCCGAACAGGGAACTACGAGCAGTACTTC. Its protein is CASSRTGNYEQYF.